These T cell receptor beta chains were read from a single sample in a study of cytomegalovirus exposure and HLA in healthy donors. Assay used: immunoSEQ multiplex PCR; TCRdb lists only in-frame clones, some missing. The sample has 200,000 to 250,000 clones; around 89% are singletons. Sequencing was performed on PBMCs. Receptors originate from a woman aged 18-29 years in good health and CMV-seronegative. Each CDR3 is given with its conserved first and last residue. The order of the fields is D gene, clone size, J gene, V gene, CDR3 DNA, CDR3 protein. The D gene is left open where the match is weak. Some rows mark clone size as missing; the rest say once, few, many or name a class of expanded clone.

- - TRBJ1-1 TRBV4-3 TGCGCCAGCAGCCAAGAGGCCGAGAACACTGAAGCTTTCTTT CASSQEAENTEAFF
TRBD1 - TRBJ1-5 TRBV5-6 TGTGCCAGCAGCCTGACAGGGCAGATGAGCAATCAGCCCCAGCATTTT CASSLTGQMSNQPQHF
TRBD1 - TRBJ2-7 TRBV4-3 TGCGCCAGCAGCCAAAACAGGGGGCTCTCCTACGAGCAGTACTTC CASSQNRGLSYEQYF
TRBD1 - TRBJ2-7 TRBV6-5 TGTGCCAGCGGGACAGGGGCCTACGAGCAGTACTTC CASGTGAYEQYF
TRBD2 once TRBJ2-1 TRBV5-4 TGTGCCAGCAGCTTGGGTACTAGCGGGATATACAATGAGCAGTTCTTC CASSLGTSGIYNEQFF
TRBD2 - TRBJ2-3 TRBV5-1 TGCGCCAGCAGCTTGGGACTAGCGGGGGCAGATACGCAGTATTTT CASSLGLAGADTQYF
TRBD2 - TRBJ2-1 TRBV5-1 TGCGCCAGCAGCCTGTCCATAGCGGGAGGGGGCAATGAGCAGTTCTTC CASSLSIAGGGNEQFF
TRBD2 - TRBJ2-5 TRBV19 TGTGCCAGTAATGCCGGACTAGCGGGAGGATCTCAAGAGACCCAGTACTTC CASNAGLAGGSQETQYF
- - TRBJ1-5 TRBV7-2 TGTGCCAGCAGCTTGCGGGGAGGGAGCAATCAGCCCCAGCATTTT CASSLRGGSNQPQHF
- - TRBJ1-3 TRBV6-5 TGTGCCAGCAGTTACCAACCTGCACAGGGAAACACCATATATTTT CASSYQPAQGNTIYF
- - TRBJ1-1 TRBV10-2 TGCGCCAGCAGTGTGGGGGGGCGAACTGAAGCTTTCTTT CASSVGGRTEAFF